These 13 T cell receptor beta chains were all obtained from the same sample, sequenced in a study of blood T cell repertoires in COVID-19. The repertoire was sequenced with immunoSEQ multiplex PCR; TCRdb's copy has only in-frame clones and lacks some. The sample holds fewer than 400,000 clones, 70% to 90% seen once. Sequencing was performed on PBMCs or T cells enriched from blood (not recorded which). The receptors originated from a man aged 30 to 45 who had recovered from COVID-19.

V usage is TRBV3-1 (or the pseudogene TRBV3-2) and J usage is TRBJ2-2, with D perhaps matching TRBD1 (7 bases). The germline V and J ends were trimmed by 4 bases and 5 bases, with 17 bases remaining between them. The CDR3 covers 16 residues. Germline V gene data show CDR1 as LGHDT and CDR2 as YNNKEL (reference sequence). The CDR3 nucleotides are TGTGCCAGCAGCCGGGGCAGGGGGGTGAAAACCGGGGAGCTGTTTTTT. It yields the protein CASSRGRGVKTGELFF.

In regard to this clone: Other DNA sequences from this sample encode an identical CDR3 as well. This sequence joins TRBV3-1 (or the pseudogene TRBV3-2) and TRBJ1-3; the D is unclear. This CDR3 contains 13 residues. Trimming shortened V by 0 bases and J by 3 bases, and 3 bases separated the two germline ends. The germline V gene has CDR1 LGHDT and CDR2 YNNKEL (reference sequence). This chain's CDR3 is CASSQDLGNTIYF. In DNA form, the CDR3 reads TGTGCCAGCAGCCAAGACCTTGGAAACACCATATATTTT.

This clone came up a few times. This CDR3 reads CASSFASLAGNTIYF. The CDR3 DNA is TGTGCCAGCAGCTTCGCCTCACTAGCCGGAAACACCATATATTTT. The V and J genes are TRBV5-8 and TRBJ1-3; D gene uncertain. The CDR3 runs 15 residues. In germline, CDR1 is SGHTS, CDR2 YDEGEE. V was cut by 2 bases and J by 4 bases, with 13 bases left in between.

This sequence joins TRBV12-3 or TRBV12-4 and TRBJ2-1; weak D call: TRBD1 (5 bases). V lost 5 bases and J 4 bases, leaving 6 bases between the germline ends. The CDR3 is 12 amino acids. The CDR3 sequence is CASSTGYNEQFF. The CDR3 DNA reads as TGTGCCAGCAGTACAGGATACAATGAGCAGTTCTTC.

The chain joins TRBV7-9 to TRBJ1-1, with TRBD1 as a possible D gene (5 bases). CDR1 and CDR2 (germline): SEHNR, FQNEAQ (reference sequence). CDR3 length: 15 amino acids. The V end was cut by 2 bases, the J end by 1 base, with 11 bases between. This CDR3 reads CASSLPGEANTEAFF. CDR3 nucleotides: TGTGCCAGCAGCTTACCGGGGGAGGCGAACACTGAAGCTTTCTTT. The full variable domain, its missing parts supplied by reference TRBV7-9 and TRBJ1-1, is DTGVSQNPRHKITKRGQNVTFRCDPISEHNRLYWYRQTLGQGPEFLTYFQNEAQLEKSRLLSDRFSAERPKGSFSTLEIQRTEQGDSAMYLCASSLPGEANTEAFFGQGTRLTVV.

The V and J genes are TRBV7-8 and TRBJ2-5; D is unclear. The ends were cut back, 7 bases at V and 1 base at J, with 10 bases in the middle. The germline V gene has CDR1 SGHVS and CDR2 FQNEAQ. The CDR3 has 13 amino acids. The CDR3 is CASTKSRQETQYF. In nucleotides, the CDR3 is TGTGCCAGCACGAAGAGCCGCCAAGAGACCCAGTACTTC.

This chain links TRBV7-9 with TRBJ2-3; no reliable D call. Trimming pared 3 bases from V and 4 bases from J, leaving 11 bases between. Germline CDR1 SEHNR, CDR2 FQNEAQ (reference sequence). The CDR3 contains 14 residues. CDR3 residues: CASSFSAAADTQYF. The DNA of the CDR3 is TGTGCCAGCAGCTTTTCTGCGGCGGCAGATACGCAGTATTTT. The whole variable domain, remainder taken from reference TRBV7-9 and TRBJ2-3, is DTGVSQNPRHKITKRGQNVTFRCDPISEHNRLYWYRQTLGQGPEFLTYFQNEAQLEKSRLLSDRFSAERPKGSFSTLEIQRTEQGDSAMYLCASSFSAAADTQYFGPGTRLTVL.

The rearrangement links TRBV24-1 to TRBJ2-3, with 15 bases identical to TRBD2. With 5 bases clipped from V and 1 base from J, the junction kept 3 bases outside the gene matches. This CDR3 spans 17 amino acids. CDR1 KGHDR and CDR2 SFDVKD come from the germline V gene. CDR3 nucleotide sequence: TGTGCCACCAGTGGGACTAGCGGGGGGGCTGGCACAGATACGCAGTATTTT. Translation gives CATSGTSGGAGTDTQYF.

This chain links TRBV6-4 with TRBJ2-1, with a tentative D call TRBD2 (7 bases). Trimming took 4 bases from V and 4 from J, leaving 14 bases between them. The CDR3 extends over 15 amino acids. CDR1 is MRHNA and CDR2 is SNTAGT in the germline V gene. Written as DNA, the CDR3 is TGTGCCAGCAGTGCGGAGGGGGGGCAGTACAATGAGCAGTTCTTC. As protein: CASSAEGGQYNEQFF.

V and J are TRBV2 and TRBJ1-1; D may be TRBD1 (6 bases). The length of the CDR3 is 13 residues. The germline V gene has CDR1 SNHLY and CDR2 FYNNEI. V dropped 7 bases and J dropped 1 base, with 10 bases sitting between them. For the CDR3, the DNA is TGTGCCAGCACCCTGGGGGCGAACACTGAAGCTTTCTTT. Protein product: CASTLGANTEAFF.

The genes are TRBV12-5 and TRBJ1-1; D perhaps matches TRBD1 (5 bases). The V gene lost 2 bases and the J gene lost 8 bases, with 18 bases spanning the gap. The CDR3 extends over 15 amino acids. The V gene's germline CDR1 is LGHNT and CDR2 FRNRAP. The CDR3: CASGLSYAWAGEAFF. CDR3 nucleotide sequence: TGTGCTAGTGGTTTGTCCTATGCCTGGGCAGGGGAAGCTTTCTTT.

This clone was recorded only once. This chain joins TRBV5-6 and TRBJ2-5; 10 nucleotides line up with TRBD1. This CDR3 has 17 amino acids. V was clipped by 2 bases and J by 5 bases; unmatched bases: 12. Germline V CDR1 and CDR2: SGHDT, YYEEEE. This CDR3 reads CASSFLRQGADVETQYF. CDR3 DNA sequence: TGTGCCAGCAGCTTTCTGCGACAGGGGGCGGACGTGGAGACCCAGTACTTC. The complete variable domain, with remaining parts taken from reference TRBV5-6 and TRBJ2-5, reads DAGVTQSPTHLIKTRGQQVTLRCSPKSGHDTVSWYQQALGQGPQFIFQYYEEEERQRGNFPDRFSGHQFPNYSSELNVNALLLGDSALYLCASSFLRQGADVETQYFGPGTRLLVL.

This clone was found once. This chain links TRBV13 with TRBJ1-2, with D possibly being TRBD1 (6 bases). Trimming removed 4 bases from V and 11 bases from J, with 20 bases in between. This CDR3 contains 14 residues. Per germline, CDR1 PRHDT and CDR2 FYEKMQ (reference sequence). This chain's CDR3 is CASSYTGTCWCYTF. CDR3 bases: TGTGCCAGCAGCTATACCGGGACATGTTGGTGTTACACCTTC. Full variable domain (missing parts from reference TRBV13 and TRBJ1-2): AAGVIQSPRHLIKEKRETATLKCYPIPRHDTVYWYQQGPGQDPQFLISFYEKMQSDKGSIPDRFSAQQFSDYHSELNMSSLELGDSALYFCASSYTGTCWCYTFGSGTRLTVV.